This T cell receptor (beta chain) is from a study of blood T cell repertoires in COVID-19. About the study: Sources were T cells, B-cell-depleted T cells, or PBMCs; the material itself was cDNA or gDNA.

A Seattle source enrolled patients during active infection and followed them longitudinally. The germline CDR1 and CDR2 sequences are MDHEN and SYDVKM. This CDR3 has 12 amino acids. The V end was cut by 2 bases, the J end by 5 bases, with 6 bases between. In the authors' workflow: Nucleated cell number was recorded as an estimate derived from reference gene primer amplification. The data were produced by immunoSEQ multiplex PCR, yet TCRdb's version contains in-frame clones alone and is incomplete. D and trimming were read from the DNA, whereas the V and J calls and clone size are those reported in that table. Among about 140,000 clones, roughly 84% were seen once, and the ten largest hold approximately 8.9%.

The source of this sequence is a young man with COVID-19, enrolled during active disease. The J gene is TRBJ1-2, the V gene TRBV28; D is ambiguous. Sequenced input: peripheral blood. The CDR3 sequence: CASSLRSYGYTF. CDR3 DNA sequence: TGTGCCAGCAGTTTACGGTCGTATGGCTACACCTTC.